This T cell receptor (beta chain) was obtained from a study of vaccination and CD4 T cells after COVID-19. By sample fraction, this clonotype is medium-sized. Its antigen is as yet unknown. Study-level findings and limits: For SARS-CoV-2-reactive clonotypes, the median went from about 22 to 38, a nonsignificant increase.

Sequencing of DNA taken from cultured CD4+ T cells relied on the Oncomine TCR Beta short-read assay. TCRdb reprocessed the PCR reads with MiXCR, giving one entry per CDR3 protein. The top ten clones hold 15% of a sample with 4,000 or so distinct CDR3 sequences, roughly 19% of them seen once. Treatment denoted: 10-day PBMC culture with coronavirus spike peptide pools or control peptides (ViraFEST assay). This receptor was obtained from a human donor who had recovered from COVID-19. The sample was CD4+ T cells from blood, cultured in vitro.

CDR3 protein: CASSAGRVYEQYF. In DNA form, the CDR3 reads TGTGCCAGCAGTGCGGGACGGGTCTACGAGCAGTACTTC. V is TRBV12-3 or TRBV12-4 and J is TRBJ2-7, with TRBD2 as a possible D gene (6 bases). The V and J ends lost 5 bases and 3 bases respectively, with 11 bases between them. The CDR3 totals 13 residues.